The sequence of this T cell receptor beta chain was determined in a study of breast tumors, draining lymph nodes, adjacent tissues (TCRdb year 2016). In terms of the full investigation: Breast cancer patients provided tumor, adjacent nontumor tissue and axillary lymph nodes, and the study compared the TCR beta repertoires across these three sources. In human breast cancer, the study set out to evaluate how tumor, surrounding tissue and draining lymph node repertoires relate to one another and whether T cells may move between these sites. General study outcomes and caveats: Tumor and nontumor tissue repertoires were significantly more similar in luminal-like than in basal-like breast cancer. The conclusion that tumor T cells originate in lymph nodes was framed as consistent with a hypothesis rather than directly demonstrated. Tumors showed preferential V and J gene usage, and their T-cell repertoire diversity fell below that of lymph nodes yet above that of nontumor tissue. The data were judged consistent with most tumor T cells deriving from the lymph node and then expanding within tumor tissue.

Lymph node samples were obtained from the axillary draining lymph nodes of breast cancer patients. The sequencing machine was an Illumina HiSeq 2000. TCR beta chain libraries were generated through multiplex PCR amplification. High-throughput sequencing was used to analyze the amplified TCR beta chain products. TCRdb trimmed public reads at Q25 via fastp, called clones via MiXCR and kept in-frame beta chains. For every CDR3 protein sequence, its rows merge into one entry that carries the most common genes and DNA. The sample table holds over 250,000 distinct CDR3 sequences, of which 30% to 35% were seen once. Clones ranked in the top ten supply more than 0.95% of the sample. As to this clonotype: The antigen it binds to is not known. No much larger clonotype is one base removed from it; base qualities were not supplied.

V gives up 1 base and J gives up 4 bases, and the segment between their germline ends measures 10 bases. The CDR3 goes from the cysteine to the phenylalanine over 15 residues. Left in the record is the CDR3 DNA by itself, 45 bases read in frame from the first base. CDR1 and CDR2 were assigned from the germline V gene as MNHEY and SVGAGI. Recombination linked TRBV6-5 to TRBJ2-2; the D gene remains uncertain. The TCR was taken from a female donor with breast cancer. Some clones in this sample may be carry-over from other donors' samples. Sequencing was performed on axillary lymph node tissue. The CDR3 in this case is CASSYFGVGTGELFF. Read as DNA, the sequence is TGTGCCAGCAGTTACTTTGGGGTGGGCACCGGGGAGCTGTTTTTT.